Sequencing of this T cell receptor beta chain was carried out in a study of patients and donors after allogeneic stem cell transplantation. The CDR3 has 16 amino acids. The germline gives CDR1 SGHRS, CDR2 YFSETQ. The ends lost 4 bases at V and 8 bases at J; junction bases unmatched: 11. From the RT-PCR reads, TCRdb called clonotypes with MiXCR, one entry per CDR3 protein. The sample has 150,000 to 200,000 distinct CDR3 sequences, approximately 24% seen once. This clonotype was found a few times. The source is a human donor who was either an allogeneic HSCT recipient or a stem cell or donor lymphocyte infusion donor (not recorded which). It is not recorded whose cells these are; they may come from a transplant donor. Material: blood, either unsorted or a sorted T cell fraction (not recorded which). The chain carries TRBV5-1 and TRBJ2-2, with 10 bases that match TRBD2. CDR3 bases: TGCGCCAGCAGCGGAGGACTAGCGGAACCCTTGGGGGAGCTGTTTTTT. It encodes CASSGGLAEPLGELFF.